What follows describes a single T cell receptor beta chain. The data were produced by immunoSEQ multiplex PCR, yet TCRdb's version contains in-frame clones alone and is incomplete. This table holds roughly 2 million clones, roughly 95% found once. The CDR3 contains 13 residues. Trimming at V came to 5 bases and at J to 8 bases, leaving 7 bases not matched to a gene. Germline CDR1 is SEHNR and CDR2 is FQNEAQ (reference sequence). Positive CCR7 selection of CD45RO-negative cells yielded the naive CD8 cells, and terminally differentiated effector memory CD45RA+ cells were excluded. This sample is part of a study of shared clonotypes between healthy human individuals.

The J gene is TRBJ1-1, the V gene TRBV7-9, with 8 bases fitting TRBD1. The TCR originated in a man between 18 and 29 years old in good health. Sequenced material: naive CD8+ T cells sorted from blood. CDR3 protein: CASSPNTGGEAFF. CDR3 sequence (DNA): TGTGCCAGCAGCCCCAACACAGGGGGGGAAGCTTTCTTT.